A single sample gave rise to the 5 T cell receptor beta chains below, sequenced in a study of blood T cell repertoires in COVID-19. The protocol was immunoSEQ multiplex PCR, while the TCRdb copy is restricted to in-frame clones and leaves out a portion. The table records approximately 210,000 clones, about 83% of them present only once. The sequenced sample consisted of peripheral blood. These receptors all come from a woman between 70 and 85 years old with active or convalescent COVID-19.

The rearrangement uses TRBV6-5 and TRBJ1-5, with unresolved D. This CDR3 is 12 amino acids long. Trimming pared 5 bases from V and 6 bases from J, leaving 8 bases between. The germline CDR1 and CDR2 sequences are MNHEY and SVGAGI. The CDR3 spells CASSSGSQPQHF. The CDR3 DNA sequence: TGTGCCAGCAGTAGCGGGAGTCAGCCCCAGCATTTT.

V and J are TRBV5-4 and TRBJ2-1; D call uncertain. The CDR3 is 14 amino acids. With 0 bases removed from V and 2 bases from J, the gap between germline ends came to 6 bases. The V gene's germline CDR1 is SGHNT and CDR2 YYREEE (reference sequence). The CDR3 here is CASSLAGPYNEQFF. CDR3 sequence (DNA): TGTGCCAGCAGCTTGGCTGGGCCCTACAATGAGCAGTTCTTC.

The rearrangement joins TRBV6-5 to TRBJ2-7, with TRBD2 as a possible D gene (6 bases). Per germline, CDR1 MNHEY and CDR2 SVGAGI. The CDR3 extends over 14 amino acids. V was clipped by 6 bases and J by 1 base, with 13 bases between them. The CDR3 loop is CASSDWGVSYEQYF. CDR3 nucleotides: TGTGCCAGCAGCGATTGGGGGGTATCCTACGAGCAGTACTTC.

The rearrangement links TRBV28 to TRBJ1-6, with D tentatively TRBD1 (5 bases). This CDR3 is 14 amino acids long. Germline V CDR1 and CDR2: MDHEN, SYDVKM. V was cut by 6 bases and J by 10 bases, with 16 bases left in between. The CDR3 reads CASSPIFRVSPLHF. As DNA, the CDR3 is TGTGCCAGCAGCCCTATATTCAGGGTGTCACCCCTCCACTTT.

This clone was seen a handful of times. This chain uses TRBV5-1 with TRBJ2-2; possible D gene TRBD2, 6 bases. V lost 6 bases, J lost 2 bases, and 17 bases lay in between. Germline V lookup: CDR1 SGHRS, CDR2 YFSETQ. The CDR3 runs 16 residues. The CDR3 loop is CASTGRDGRNTGELFF. Written as DNA, the CDR3 is TGCGCCAGCACAGGCCGCGACGGGAGAAACACCGGGGAGCTGTTTTTT.